This T cell receptor beta chain was retrieved from a study of cytomegalovirus exposure and HLA in healthy donors. Study details: Assignment to the Caucasian-associated ancestry cluster applied to approximately 80% of the 350 to 500 genotyped donors.

In the case of this clone: What it binds is not known.

The CDR3 contains 14 residues. Germline CDR1 reads MNHEY; CDR2 reads SMNVEV (reference sequence). Trimming pared 6 bases from V and 8 bases from J, leaving 16 bases between. Study outcomes and limitations: For cytomegalovirus status, the classifier reportedly gave diagnoses with high specificity and sensitivity.

PCR amplification relied on 60 Vbeta primers (plus 13 Jbeta primers). Profiling relied on immunoSEQ multiplex PCR, and the TCRdb table lists in-frame clones only, not all of them. The data contain 120,000 to 150,000 clones, over 60% of them singletons. The TCR sequence derives from a female donor in good health and CMV-seronegative. This sequence joins TRBV27 and TRBJ1-4, with D possibly being TRBD1 (5 bases). The sequenced sample was PBMCs. The CDR3 DNA sequence: TGTGCCAGCAGGTCAGGGACTTGGGAGGAAAAACTGTTTTTT. It codes for CASRSGTWEEKLFF.